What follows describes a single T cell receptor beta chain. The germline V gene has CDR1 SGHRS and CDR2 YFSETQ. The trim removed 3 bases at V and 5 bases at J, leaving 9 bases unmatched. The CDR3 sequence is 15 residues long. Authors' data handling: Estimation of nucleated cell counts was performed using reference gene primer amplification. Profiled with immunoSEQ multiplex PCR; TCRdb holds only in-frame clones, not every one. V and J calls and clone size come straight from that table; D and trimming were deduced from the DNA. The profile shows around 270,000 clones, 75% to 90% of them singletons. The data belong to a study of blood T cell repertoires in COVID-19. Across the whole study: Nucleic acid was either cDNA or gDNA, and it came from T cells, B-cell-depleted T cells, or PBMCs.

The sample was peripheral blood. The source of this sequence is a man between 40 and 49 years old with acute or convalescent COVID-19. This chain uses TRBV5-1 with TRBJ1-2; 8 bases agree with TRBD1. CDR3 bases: TGCGCCAGCAGCTGGATCGACAGGGGAATTTATGGCTACACCTTC. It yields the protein CASSWIDRGIYGYTF.